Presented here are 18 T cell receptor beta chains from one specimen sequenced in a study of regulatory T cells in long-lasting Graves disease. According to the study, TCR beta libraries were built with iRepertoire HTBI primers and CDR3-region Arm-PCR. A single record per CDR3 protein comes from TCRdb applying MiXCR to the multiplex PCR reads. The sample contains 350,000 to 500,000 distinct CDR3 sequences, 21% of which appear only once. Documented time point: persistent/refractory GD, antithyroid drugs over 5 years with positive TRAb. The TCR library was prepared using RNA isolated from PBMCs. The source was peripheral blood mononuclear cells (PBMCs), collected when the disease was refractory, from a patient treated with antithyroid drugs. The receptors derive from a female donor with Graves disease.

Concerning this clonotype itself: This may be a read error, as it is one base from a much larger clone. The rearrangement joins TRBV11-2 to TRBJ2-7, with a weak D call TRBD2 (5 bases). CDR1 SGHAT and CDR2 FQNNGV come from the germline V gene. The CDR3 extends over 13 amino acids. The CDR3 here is CASILASEYEQYF. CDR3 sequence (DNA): TGTGCCAGCATCTTAGCGTCTGAGTACGAGCAGTACTTC.

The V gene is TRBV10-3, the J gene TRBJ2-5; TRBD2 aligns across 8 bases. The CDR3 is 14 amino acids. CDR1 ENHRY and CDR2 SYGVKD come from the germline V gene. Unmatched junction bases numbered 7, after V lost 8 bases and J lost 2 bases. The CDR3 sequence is CAIRGASGQETQYF. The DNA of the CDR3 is TGTGCCATCCGAGGGGCTAGCGGGCAAGAGACCCAGTACTTC.

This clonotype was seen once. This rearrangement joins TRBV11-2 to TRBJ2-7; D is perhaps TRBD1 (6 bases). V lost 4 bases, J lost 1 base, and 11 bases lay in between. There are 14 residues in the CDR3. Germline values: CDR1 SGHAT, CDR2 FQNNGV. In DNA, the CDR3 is TGTGCCAGCAGCTCCATTACAGGGTCCTACGAGCAGTACTTC. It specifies CASSSITGSYEQYF.

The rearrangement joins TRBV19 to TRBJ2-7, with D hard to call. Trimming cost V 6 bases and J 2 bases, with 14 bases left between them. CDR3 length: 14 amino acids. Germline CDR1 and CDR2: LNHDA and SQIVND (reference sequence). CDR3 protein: CASRGWDRPYEQYF. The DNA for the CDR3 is TGTGCCAGTAGGGGATGGGATCGGCCCTACGAGCAGTACTTC.

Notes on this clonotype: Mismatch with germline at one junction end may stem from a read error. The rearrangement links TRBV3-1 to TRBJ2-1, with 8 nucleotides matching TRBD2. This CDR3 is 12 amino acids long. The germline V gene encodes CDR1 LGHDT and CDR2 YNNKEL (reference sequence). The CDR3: CASSRPGTRLSF. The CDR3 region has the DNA TGTGCCAGCAGCCGACCCGGGACTAGGCTGTCATTC.

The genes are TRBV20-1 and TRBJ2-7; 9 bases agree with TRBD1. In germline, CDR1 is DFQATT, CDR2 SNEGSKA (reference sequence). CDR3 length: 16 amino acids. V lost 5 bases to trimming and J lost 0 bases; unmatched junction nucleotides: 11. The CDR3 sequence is CSAERPGTGNSYEQYF. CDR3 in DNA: TGCAGTGCTGAACGACCCGGGACAGGGAACTCCTACGAGCAGTACTTC.

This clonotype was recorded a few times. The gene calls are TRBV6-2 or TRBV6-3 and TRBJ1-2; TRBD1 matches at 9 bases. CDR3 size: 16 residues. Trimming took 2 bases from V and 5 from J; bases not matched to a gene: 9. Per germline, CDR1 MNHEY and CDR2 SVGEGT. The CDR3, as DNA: TGTGCCAGCAGTTACGTCGGGGGCGGGACAGGGTATGGCTACACCTTC. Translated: CASSYVGGGTGYGYTF.

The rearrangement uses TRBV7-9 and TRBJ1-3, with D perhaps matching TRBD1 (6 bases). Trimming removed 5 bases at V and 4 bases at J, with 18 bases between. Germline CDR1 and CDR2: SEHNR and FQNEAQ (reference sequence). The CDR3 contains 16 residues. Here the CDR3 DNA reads TGTGCCAGCAGCGTTCGGGTGCAGGGGTTCGGAAACACCATATATTTT. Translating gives CASSVRVQGFGNTIYF.

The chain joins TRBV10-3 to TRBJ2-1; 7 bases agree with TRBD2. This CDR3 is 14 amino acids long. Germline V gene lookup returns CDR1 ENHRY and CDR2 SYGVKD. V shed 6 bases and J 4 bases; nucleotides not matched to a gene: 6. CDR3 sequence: CAISPPSGYNEQFF. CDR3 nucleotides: TGTGCCATCAGCCCCCCTAGCGGATACAATGAGCAGTTCTTC.

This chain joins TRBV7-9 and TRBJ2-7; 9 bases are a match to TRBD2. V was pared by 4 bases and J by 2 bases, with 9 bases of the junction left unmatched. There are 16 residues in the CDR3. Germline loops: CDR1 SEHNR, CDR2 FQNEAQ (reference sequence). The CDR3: CASSSQAGGITYEQYF. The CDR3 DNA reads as TGTGCCAGCAGCTCGCAAGCGGGAGGCATAACCTACGAGCAGTACTTC. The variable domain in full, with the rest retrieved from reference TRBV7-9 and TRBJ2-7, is DTGVSQNPRHKITKRGQNVTFRCDPISEHNRLYWYRQTLGQGPEFLTYFQNEAQLEKSRLLSDRFSAERPKGSFSTLEIQRTEQGDSAMYLCASSSQAGGITYEQYFGPGTRLTVT.

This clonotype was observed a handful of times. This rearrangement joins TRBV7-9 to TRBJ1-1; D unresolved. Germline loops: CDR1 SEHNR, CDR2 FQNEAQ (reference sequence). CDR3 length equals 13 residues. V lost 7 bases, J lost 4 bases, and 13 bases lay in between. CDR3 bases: TGTGCCAGCACCCTGGACGGCGGCACTGAAGCTTTCTTT. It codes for CASTLDGGTEAFF.

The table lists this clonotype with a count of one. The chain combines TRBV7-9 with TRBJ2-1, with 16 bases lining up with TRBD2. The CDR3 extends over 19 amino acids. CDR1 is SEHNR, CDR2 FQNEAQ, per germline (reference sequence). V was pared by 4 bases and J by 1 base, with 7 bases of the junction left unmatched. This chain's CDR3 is CASSSGTSGRARSYNEQFF. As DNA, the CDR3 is TGTGCCAGCAGCTCAGGGACTAGCGGGAGGGCCCGTTCCTACAATGAGCAGTTCTTC.

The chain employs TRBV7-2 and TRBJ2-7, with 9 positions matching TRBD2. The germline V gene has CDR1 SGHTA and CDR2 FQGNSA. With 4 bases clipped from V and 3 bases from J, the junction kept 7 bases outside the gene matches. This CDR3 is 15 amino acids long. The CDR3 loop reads CASSSYSGSGYEQYF. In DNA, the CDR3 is TGTGCCAGCAGCTCCTATAGCGGGAGCGGCTACGAGCAGTACTTC.

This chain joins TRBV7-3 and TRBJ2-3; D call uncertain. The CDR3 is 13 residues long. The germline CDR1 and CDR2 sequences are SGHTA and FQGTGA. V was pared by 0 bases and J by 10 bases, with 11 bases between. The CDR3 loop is CASSLTTAESQYF. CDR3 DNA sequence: TGTGCCAGCAGCTTAACTACTGCTGAGTCGCAGTATTTT.

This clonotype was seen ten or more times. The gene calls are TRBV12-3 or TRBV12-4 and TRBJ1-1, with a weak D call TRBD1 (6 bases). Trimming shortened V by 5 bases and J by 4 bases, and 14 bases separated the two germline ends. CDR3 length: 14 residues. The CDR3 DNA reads TGTGCCAGCAGTGAGAACAGGGTCGGCACTGAAGCTTTCTTT. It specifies CASSENRVGTEAFF.

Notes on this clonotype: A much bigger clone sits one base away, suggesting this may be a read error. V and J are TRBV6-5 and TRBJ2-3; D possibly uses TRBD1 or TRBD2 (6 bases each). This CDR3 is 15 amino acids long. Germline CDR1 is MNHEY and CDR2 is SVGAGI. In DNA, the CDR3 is TGTGCCAGCAGTTACGACGGGACTTTGACAGGTACGCAGTATTTT. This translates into CASSYDGTLTGTQYF.

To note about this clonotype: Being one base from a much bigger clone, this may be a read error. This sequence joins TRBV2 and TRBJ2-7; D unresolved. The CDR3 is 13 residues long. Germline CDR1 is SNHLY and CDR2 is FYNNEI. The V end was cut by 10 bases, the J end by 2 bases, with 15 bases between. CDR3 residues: CAKRLASPYEQYF. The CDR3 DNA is TGTGCCAAGAGACTGGCCAGCCCCTACGAGCAGTACTTC.

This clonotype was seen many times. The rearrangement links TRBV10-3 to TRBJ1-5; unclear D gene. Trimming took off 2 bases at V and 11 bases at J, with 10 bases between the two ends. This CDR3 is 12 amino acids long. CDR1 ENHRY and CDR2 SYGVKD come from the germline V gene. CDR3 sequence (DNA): TGTGCCATCAGTGAGAGTGGGCACACCCAGCATTTT. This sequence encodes CAISESGHTQHF.